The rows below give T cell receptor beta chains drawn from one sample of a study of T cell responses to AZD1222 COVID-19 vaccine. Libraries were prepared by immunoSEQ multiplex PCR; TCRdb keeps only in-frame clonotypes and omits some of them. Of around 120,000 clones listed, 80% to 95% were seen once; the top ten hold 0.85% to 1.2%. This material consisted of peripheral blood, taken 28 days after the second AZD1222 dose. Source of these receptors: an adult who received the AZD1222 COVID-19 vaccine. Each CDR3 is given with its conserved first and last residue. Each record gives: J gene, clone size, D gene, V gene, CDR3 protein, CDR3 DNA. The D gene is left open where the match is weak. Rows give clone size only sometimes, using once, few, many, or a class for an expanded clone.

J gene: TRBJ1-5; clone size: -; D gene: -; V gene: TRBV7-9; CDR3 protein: CASAPWGAEQPQHF; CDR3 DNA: TGTGCCAGCGCCCCTTGGGGGGCTGAACAGCCCCAGCATTTT
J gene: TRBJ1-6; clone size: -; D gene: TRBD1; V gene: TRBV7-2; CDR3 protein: CASSLSGTGPYNSPLHF; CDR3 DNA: TGTGCCAGCAGCTTATCCGGGACAGGGCCTTATAATTCACCCCTCCACTTT
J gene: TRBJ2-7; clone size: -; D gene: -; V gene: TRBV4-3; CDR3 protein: CASSQDRRRAPYEQYF; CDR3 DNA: TGCGCCAGCAGCCAAGATCGGAGGCGGGCACCCTACGAGCAGTACTTC
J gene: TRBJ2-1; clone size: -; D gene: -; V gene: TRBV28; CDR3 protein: CASHLRTPGANEQFF; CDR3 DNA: TGTGCCAGTCACCTTCGGACACCTGGGGCCAATGAGCAGTTCTTC
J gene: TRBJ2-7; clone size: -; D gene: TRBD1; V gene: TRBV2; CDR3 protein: CAIRTGGYEQYF; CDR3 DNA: TGTGCCATCCGGACAGGGGGCTACGAGCAGTACTTC
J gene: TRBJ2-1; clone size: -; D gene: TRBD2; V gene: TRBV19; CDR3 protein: CASSTLGLVRNEQFF; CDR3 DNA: TGTGCCAGTAGTACCTTGGGACTAGTAAGGAATGAGCAGTTCTTC
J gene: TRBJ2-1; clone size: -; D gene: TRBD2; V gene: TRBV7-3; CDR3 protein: CASSLTMTSGAYNEQFF; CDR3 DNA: TGTGCCAGCAGCTTAACGATGACTAGCGGGGCCTACAATGAGCAGTTCTTC
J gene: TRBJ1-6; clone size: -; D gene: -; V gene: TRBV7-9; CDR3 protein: CASSLASANSPLHF; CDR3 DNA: TGTGCCAGCAGCTTAGCGTCGGCAAATTCACCCCTCCACTTT
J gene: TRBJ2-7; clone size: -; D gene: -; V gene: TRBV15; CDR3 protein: CATSGESTRSPYEQYF; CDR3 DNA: TGTGCCACCAGCGGAGAATCGACTCGCAGCCCCTACGAGCAGTACTTC
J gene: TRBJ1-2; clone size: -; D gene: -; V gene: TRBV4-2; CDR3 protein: CASSQDGQGKGYTF; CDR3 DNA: TGTGCCAGCAGCCAAGATGGGCAGGGTAAAGGCTACACCTTC
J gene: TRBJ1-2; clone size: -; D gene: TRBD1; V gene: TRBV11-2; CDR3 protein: CASSAQGAHNYGYTF; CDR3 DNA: TGTGCCAGCAGCGCACAGGGGGCTCATAACTATGGCTACACCTTC
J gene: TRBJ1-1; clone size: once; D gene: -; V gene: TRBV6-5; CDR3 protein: CASSYSSGSRTEAFF; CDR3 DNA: TGTGCCAGCAGTTACTCCTCAGGGAGTAGGACTGAAGCTTTCTTT
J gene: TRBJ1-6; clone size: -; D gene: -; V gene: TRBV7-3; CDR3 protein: CASRQQGVNSPLHF; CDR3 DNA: TGTGCCAGCAGACAACAGGGTGTGAATTCACCCCTCCACTTT
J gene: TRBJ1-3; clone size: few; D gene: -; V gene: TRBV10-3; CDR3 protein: CAIRDSSSGNTIYF; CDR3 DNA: TGTGCCATCAGGGACAGCAGCTCTGGAAACACCATATATTTT
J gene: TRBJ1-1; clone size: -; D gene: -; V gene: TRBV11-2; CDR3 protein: CASSRGVPTEAFF; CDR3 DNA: TGTGCCAGCAGCCGGGGGGTGCCCACTGAAGCTTTCTTT
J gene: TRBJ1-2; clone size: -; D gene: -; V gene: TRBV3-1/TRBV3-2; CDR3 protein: CASSQGIGGYTF; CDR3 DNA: TGTGCCAGCAGCCAAGGGATAGGCGGCTACACCTTC
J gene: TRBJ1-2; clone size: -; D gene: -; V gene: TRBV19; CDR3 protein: CASSIDPGTGYTF; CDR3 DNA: TGTGCCAGTAGTATAGATCCGGGAACCGGCTACACCTTC
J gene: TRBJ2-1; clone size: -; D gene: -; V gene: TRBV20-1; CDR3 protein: CSALRGPEQFF; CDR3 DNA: TGCAGTGCCCTCAGGGGTCCCGAGCAGTTCTTC
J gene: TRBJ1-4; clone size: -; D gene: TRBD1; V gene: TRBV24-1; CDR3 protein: CATGQQGANEKLFF; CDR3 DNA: TGTGCCACCGGACAACAGGGGGCTAATGAAAAACTGTTTTTT
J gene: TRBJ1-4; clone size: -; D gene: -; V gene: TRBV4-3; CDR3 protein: CASSQDRQGYEKLFF; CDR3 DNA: TGCGCCAGCAGCCAAGATCGGCAGGGTTATGAAAAACTGTTTTTT
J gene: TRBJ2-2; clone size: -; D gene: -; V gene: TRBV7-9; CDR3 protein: CASPKTRQLNTGELFF; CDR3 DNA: TGTGCCAGCCCAAAAACGCGGCAGTTAAACACCGGGGAGCTGTTTTTT
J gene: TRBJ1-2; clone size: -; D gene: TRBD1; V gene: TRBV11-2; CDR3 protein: CASSRDSSTYGYTF; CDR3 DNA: TGTGCCAGCAGTCGGGACAGTTCAACCTATGGCTACACCTTC
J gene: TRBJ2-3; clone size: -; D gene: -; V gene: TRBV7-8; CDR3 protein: CASSWGVSTDTQYF; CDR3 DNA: TGTGCCAGCAGCTGGGGAGTGAGCACAGATACGCAGTATTTT
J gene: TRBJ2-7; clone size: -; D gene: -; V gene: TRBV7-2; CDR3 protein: CASSLRPGGEQYF; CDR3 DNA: TGTGCCAGCAGCCTCCGTCCCGGGGGCGAGCAGTACTTC
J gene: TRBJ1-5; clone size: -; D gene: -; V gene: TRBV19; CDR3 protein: CASSIREGNSNQPQHF; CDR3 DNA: TGTGCCAGTAGTATAAGGGAGGGGAATAGCAATCAGCCCCAGCATTTT
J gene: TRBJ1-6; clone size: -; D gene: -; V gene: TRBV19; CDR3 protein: CASQGLSYNSPLHF; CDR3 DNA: TGTGCCAGTCAGGGCCTCTCCTATAATTCACCCCTCCACTTT
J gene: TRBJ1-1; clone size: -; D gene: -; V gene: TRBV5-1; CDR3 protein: CASSQGQNTEAFF; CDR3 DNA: TGCGCCAGCAGCCAAGGACAGAACACTGAAGCTTTCTTT
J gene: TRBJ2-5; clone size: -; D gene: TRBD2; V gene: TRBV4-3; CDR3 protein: CASSQAGLAGPGDLRETQYF; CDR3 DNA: TGCGCCAGCAGCCAAGCGGGACTAGCGGGGCCCGGCGACCTAAGAGAGACCCAGTACTTC
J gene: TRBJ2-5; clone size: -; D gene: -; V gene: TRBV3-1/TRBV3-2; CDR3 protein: CASSQDMETQYF; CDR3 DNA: TGTGCCAGCAGCCAAGATATGGAGACCCAGTACTTC
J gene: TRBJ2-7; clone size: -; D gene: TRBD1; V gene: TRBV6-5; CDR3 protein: CAMSPDRGSYEQYF; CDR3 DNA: TGTGCCATGTCCCCGGACAGGGGCTCCTACGAGCAGTACTTC
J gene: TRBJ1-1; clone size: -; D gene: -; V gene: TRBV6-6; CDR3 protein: CASSYLGGRGTEAFF; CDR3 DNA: TGTGCCAGCAGTTACTTGGGGGGGAGGGGGACTGAAGCTTTCTTT
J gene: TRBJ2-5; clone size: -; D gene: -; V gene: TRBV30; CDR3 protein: CAWSRVPGETQYF; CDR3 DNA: TGTGCCTGGAGTCGGGTCCCGGGGGAGACCCAGTACTTC
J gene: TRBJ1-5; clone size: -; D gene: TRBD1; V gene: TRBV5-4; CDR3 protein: CASSVTGVGSNQPQHF; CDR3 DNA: TGTGCCAGCAGCGTGACAGGGGTTGGGAGCAATCAGCCCCAGCATTTT
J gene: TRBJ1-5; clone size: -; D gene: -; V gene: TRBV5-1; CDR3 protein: CASSYWPGQPQHF; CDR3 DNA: TGCGCCAGCAGCTACTGGCCTGGCCAGCCCCAGCATTTT
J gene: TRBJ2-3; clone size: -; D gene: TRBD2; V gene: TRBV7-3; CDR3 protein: CASSLGLVPPSDTQYF; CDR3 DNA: TGTGCCAGCAGCTTAGGACTAGTCCCACCATCAGATACGCAGTATTTT
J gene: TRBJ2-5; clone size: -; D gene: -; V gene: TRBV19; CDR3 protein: CASSILPPSSLETQYF; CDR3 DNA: TGTGCCAGTAGTATCTTGCCCCCTAGCAGTCTAGAGACCCAGTACTTC
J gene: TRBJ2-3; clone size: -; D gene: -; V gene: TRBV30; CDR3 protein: CAWSVGLRGTDTQYF; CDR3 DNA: TGTGCCTGGAGTGTTGGCCTGAGGGGCACAGATACGCAGTATTTT
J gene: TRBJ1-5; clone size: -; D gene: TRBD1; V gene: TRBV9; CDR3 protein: CASSVGTGANQPQHF; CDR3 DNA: TGTGCCAGCAGCGTGGGGACAGGGGCTAATCAGCCCCAGCATTTT
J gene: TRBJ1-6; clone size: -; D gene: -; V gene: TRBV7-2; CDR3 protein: CASSPRGGAGSPLHF; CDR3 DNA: TGTGCCAGCAGCCCCCGGGGGGGGGCTGGTTCACCCCTCCACTTT
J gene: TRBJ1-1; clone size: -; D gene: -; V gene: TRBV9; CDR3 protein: CASCPGQWDTEAFF; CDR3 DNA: TGTGCCAGCTGCCCTGGACAGTGGGACACTGAAGCTTTCTTT
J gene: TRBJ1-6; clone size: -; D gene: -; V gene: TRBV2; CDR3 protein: CASSEGTYNSPLHF; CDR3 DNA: TGTGCCAGCAGTGAAGGGACCTATAATTCACCCCTCCACTTT
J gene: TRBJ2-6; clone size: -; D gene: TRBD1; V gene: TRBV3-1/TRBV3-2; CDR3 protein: CASSYYRSGGPSSGANVLTF; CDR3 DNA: TGTGCCAGCAGCTACTACCGATCAGGGGGCCCCTCCTCTGGGGCCAACGTCCTGACTTTC